This T cell receptor (beta chain) was identified during a study of blood T cell repertoires in COVID-19. Study-wide context: From T cells, B-cell-depleted T cells, or PBMCs came the material, which was cDNA or gDNA.

Original processing methods: The assay estimated nucleated cells by amplifying reference gene primers. The protocol was immunoSEQ multiplex PCR, while the TCRdb copy is restricted to in-frame clones and leaves out a portion. For V, J and clone size, that table is used; D and trimming come from the DNA. The table shows approximately 200,000 clones, with 94% occurring only once. The Seattle site enrolled patients during active infection and followed them longitudinally. Specimen: peripheral blood. This clonotype was sampled from a man aged 25 to 45 with COVID-19, enrolled during active disease.

The CDR3 loop is CASSRGGVEETQYF. CDR3 nucleotides: TGTGCCAGCAGCCGCGGGGGGGTTGAAGAGACCCAGTACTTC. The chain employs TRBV11-2 and TRBJ2-5; 9 positions match TRBD2. Unmatched junction bases numbered 4, after V lost 5 bases and J lost 3 bases. CDR3 size: 14 residues. Germline assignment: CDR1 SGHAT and CDR2 FQNNGV.